The 29 T cell receptor beta chains reported below all come from one sample, sequenced in a study of CD8 T cells in ankylosing spondylitis. Study-wide results and caveats: Seemingly distinctive of ankylosing spondylitis blood was a TCR beta motif formed by eight highly homologous variants.

Antigens of these TCRs are unknown. In TCRdb, the 5' RACE reads were re-called with MiXCR into one record per CDR3 protein. The table shows some 450,000 distinct CDR3 sequences, with more than 15% occurring only once. The source material was blood, either unsorted or a sorted T cell fraction (not recorded which). The source is a male donor with ankylosing spondylitis.

The chain joins TRBV9 to TRBJ2-1; 8 bases match TRBD1. The CDR3 is made up of 16 amino acids. Per germline, CDR1 SGDLS and CDR2 YYNGEE. Trimming took 0 bases from V and 8 from J; bases not matched to a gene: 10. CDR3 sequence reads: CASSVGPGGGSHEQFF. The CDR3 region has the DNA TGTGCCAGCAGCGTAGGGCCAGGGGGCGGTTCACATGAGCAGTTCTTC.

This clonotype was seen more than once but under ten times. The chain is built from TRBV5-6 and TRBJ2-7; D remains ambiguous. V was pared by 2 bases and J by 3 bases, with 12 bases between. The CDR3 runs to 14 residues. Germline V lookup: CDR1 SGHDT, CDR2 YYEEEE. CDR3 sequence reads: CASSFGPKNYEQYF. In DNA form, the CDR3 reads TGTGCCAGCAGCTTCGGGCCGAAGAACTACGAGCAGTACTTC.

This clonotype was observed a handful of times. The chain is built from TRBV30 and TRBJ1-3; D call uncertain. The germline gives CDR1 GTSNPN, CDR2 SVGIG (reference sequence). Trimming removed 4 bases from V and 2 bases from J, with 15 bases in between. The CDR3 loop spans 15 amino acids. This chain's CDR3 is CAWTRMAGAGNTIYF. In DNA form, the CDR3 reads TGTGCCTGGACGCGAATGGCAGGAGCTGGAAACACCATATATTTT.

V is TRBV4-1 and J is TRBJ2-2; possible D gene TRBD2, 6 bases. Deletions cut 0 bases from V and 3 bases from J, with 14 bases between. The CDR3 covers 17 residues. The germline V gene has CDR1 MGHRA and CDR2 YSYEKL. The CDR3 is CASSQDGGSGHTGELFF. The CDR3 DNA is TGCGCCAGCAGCCAAGATGGAGGGAGCGGACACACCGGGGAGCTGTTTTTT.

This clonotype was seen at least ten times. This sequence joins TRBV25-1 and TRBJ1-1; no clear D gene. The length of the CDR3 is 15 residues. Looked up from germline, CDR1 is MGHDK and CDR2 is SYGVNS. Trimming took 1 base from V and 0 from J, leaving 9 bases between them. The chain's CDR3 is CASSELSTMNTEAFF. For the CDR3, the DNA is TGTGCCAGCAGTGAATTGAGCACTATGAACACTGAAGCTTTCTTT.

Here the CDR3 reads CASSAAGYYTEAFF. DNA for the CDR3: TGCGCCAGCAGCGCGGCCGGCTATTACACTGAAGCTTTCTTT. The J gene is TRBJ1-1, the V gene TRBV5-1; D is unclear. The CDR3 length is 14 residues. Germline V gene sequence: CDR1 SGHRS, CDR2 YFSETQ. The V end lost 4 bases, the J end lost 3 bases, and 13 bases lay between the germline ends. Together with reference TRBV5-1 and TRBJ1-1, the CDR3 gives the full variable domain: KAGVTQTPRYLIKTRGQQVTLSCSPISGHRSVSWYQQTPGQGLQFLFEYFSETQRNKGNFPGRFSGRQFSNSRSEMNVSTLELGDSALYLCASSAAGYYTEAFFGQGTRLTVV.

In its sample, this clonotype was seen a few times. The chain links TRBV5-1 to TRBJ2-1; TRBD2 aligns across 10 bases. The germline gives CDR1 SGHRS, CDR2 YFSETQ. V lost 0 bases and J lost 7; bases outside the gene matches: 7. The CDR3 spans 16 residues. The CDR3 spells CASSLALAGVENEQFF. In DNA, the CDR3 is TGCGCCAGCAGCTTGGCCCTAGCGGGAGTTGAAAATGAGCAGTTCTTC.

The chain couples TRBV18 to TRBJ2-2; 9 nucleotides agree with TRBD1. The V segment lost 4 bases and the J segment 0 bases; nucleotides outside the gene matches: 3. CDR1 is KGHSH, CDR2 LQKENI, per germline. The CDR3 extends over 16 amino acids. The CDR3 sequence: CASSHGQGSNTGELFF. The CDR3 DNA reads as TGTGCCAGCTCACACGGACAGGGGTCGAACACCGGGGAGCTGTTTTTT.

The sample holds a few counts of this clonotype. V and J are TRBV6-2 or TRBV6-3 and TRBJ1-1; D is undetermined. Germline V lookup: CDR1 MNHEY, CDR2 SVGEGT. This CDR3 is built from 14 residues. V lost 2 bases and J 4 bases, leaving 11 bases between the germline ends. The CDR3 nucleotides are TGTGCCAGCAGTTACAATGCCGCCTCCACTGAAGCTTTCTTT. Encoded protein: CASSYNAASTEAFF.

The chain uses TRBV9 and TRBJ2-1; 7 bases fit TRBD1. Trimming cost V 4 bases and J 7 bases; bases outside gene matches: 11. The CDR3 covers 15 residues. From germline, CDR1 is SGDLS and CDR2 YYNGEE. The CDR3 region has the DNA TGTGCCAGCAGCTATCTCCCAGACAGGGTTAATGAGCAGTTCTTC. Amino acid sequence: CASSYLPDRVNEQFF.

V usage is TRBV20-1 and J usage is TRBJ2-3, with TRBD2 matching 8 bases. The V gene's germline CDR1 is DFQATT and CDR2 SNEGSKA (reference sequence). This CDR3 region has 16 residues. V lost 3 bases, J lost 4 bases, and 12 bases stayed unmatched. The DNA of the CDR3 is TGCAGTGCTAGGGGACCTAAGCGGGAGTTTTCAGATACGCAGTATTTT. As protein: CSARGPKREFSDTQYF.

This clonotype was counted only a few times. V usage is TRBV9 and J usage is TRBJ1-1; the D gene is possibly TRBD1 (5 bases). The V end lost 4 bases, the J end lost 3 bases, and 16 bases lay between the germline ends. CDR1 and CDR2 (germline): SGDLS, YYNGEE. The CDR3 sequence is 15 residues long. The CDR3 nucleotides are TGTGCCAGCAGCCTAGCAGGGATTTTGGACACTGAAGCTTTCTTT. Protein product: CASSLAGILDTEAFF.

The chain is built from TRBV12-3 or TRBV12-4 and TRBJ1-1; possible D gene TRBD1, 5 bases. Trimming left V 3 bases short and J 3 bases short, with 11 bases between. This CDR3 region has 14 residues. CDR3 residues: CASSFSGGDTEAFF. CDR3 bases: TGTGCCAGCAGTTTTAGTGGGGGGGACACTGAAGCTTTCTTT.

This clonotype was seen only a few times. The chain carries TRBV11-2 and TRBJ1-3; D unresolved. CDR3 size: 16 residues. The germline CDR1 and CDR2 sequences are SGHAT and FQNNGV. With 2 bases removed from V and 0 bases from J, the gap between germline ends came to 11 bases. The CDR3 DNA follows: TGTGCCAGCAGCTTATTGGCGGATCTCTCTGGAAACACCATATATTTT. It codes for CASSLLADLSGNTIYF.

The chain joins TRBV19 to TRBJ2-3; 9 bases are a match to TRBD2. Germline values: CDR1 LNHDA, CDR2 SQIVND (reference sequence). The CDR3 length is 15 residues. V was clipped by 4 bases and J by 2 bases; unmatched bases: 4. CDR3 in DNA: TGTGCCAGTAGTAGCGGACTAGCGTACACAGATACGCAGTATTTT. Its protein is CASSSGLAYTDTQYF.

V gene TRBV5-5 combines with J gene TRBJ2-6, with no clear D. This CDR3 contains 16 residues. V was pared by 2 bases and J by 0 bases, with 9 bases between. Per the germline V gene, CDR1 is SGHKS and CDR2 is YYEKEE (reference sequence). The CDR3 bases are TGTGCCAGCAGCTTAGGGCCTAGCTCTGGGGCCAACGTCCTGACTTTC. Protein: CASSLGPSSGANVLTF. The whole variable domain, filled in from reference TRBV5-5 and TRBJ2-6, reads DAGVTQSPTHLIKTRGQQVTLRCSPISGHKSVSWYQQVLGQGPQFIFQYYEKEERGRGNFPDRFSARQFPNYSSELNVNALLLGDSALYLCASSLGPSSGANVLTFGAGSRLTVL.

CDR3 amino acids: CSASITSGTTDTQYF. The CDR3 region has the DNA TGCAGTGCTAGTATTACTAGCGGAACGACAGATACGCAGTATTTT. V usage is TRBV20-1 and J usage is TRBJ2-3, with 8 bases aligning to TRBD2. Trimming at V came to 3 bases and at J to 3 bases, leaving 8 bases not matched to a gene. CDR1 and CDR2 (germline): DFQATT, SNEGSKA (reference sequence). The CDR3 consists of 15 residues.

The chain has TRBV20-1 and TRBJ1-1; 9 nucleotides match TRBD1. Germline lookup yields CDR1 DFQATT and CDR2 SNEGSKA (reference sequence). The CDR3 spans 19 residues. The V segment lost 4 bases and the J segment 4 bases; nucleotides outside the gene matches: 22. CDR3: CSAIRPGTGKHDVATEAFF. The CDR3 DNA is TGCAGTGCTATTCGTCCCGGGACAGGGAAGCACGATGTAGCCACTGAAGCTTTCTTT.

This clonotype has just a few counts. This chain links TRBV2 with TRBJ2-1; D is possibly TRBD1 or TRBD2 (5 bases each). This CDR3 contains 15 residues. CDR1 SNHLY and CDR2 FYNNEI come from the germline V gene. The V and J ends lost 4 bases and 0 bases respectively, with 10 bases between them. The CDR3 nucleotides read TGTGCCAGCAGTGGGTCTGGGGGCTCCTACAATGAGCAGTTCTTC. This codes for CASSGSGGSYNEQFF.

There are a few counts of this clonotype. The chain carries TRBV3-1 and TRBJ2-1; 8 bases line up with TRBD2. The CDR3 runs 15 residues. The germline V gene has CDR1 LGHDT and CDR2 YNNKEL (reference sequence). V shed 7 bases and J 6 bases; nucleotides not matched to a gene: 11. The CDR3 DNA follows: TGTGCCAGCACAAACGGGGGACTAGAAGCCAATGAGCAGTTCTTC. Its translation: CASTNGGLEANEQFF.

A remark on this clonotype: A much more abundant neighbour one base away suggests this may be a read error. CDR3 amino acids: CASSQSEGRTEAFF. The CDR3 DNA follows: TGTGCCAGCAGCCAATCAGAGGGGAGGACTGAAGCTTTCTTT. The rearrangement links TRBV3-1 to TRBJ1-1; D possibly corresponds to TRBD1 (5 bases). In germline, CDR1 is LGHDT, CDR2 YNNKEL (reference sequence). The CDR3 is 14 amino acids. V was clipped by 2 bases and J by 5 bases, with 12 bases between them.

The sample holds one count of this clonotype. V usage is TRBV4-1 and J usage is TRBJ1-2; no definite D call. This CDR3 spans 16 amino acids. Germline assignment: CDR1 MGHRA and CDR2 YSYEKL. V was shortened by 0 bases and J by 0 bases, with 11 bases between the two germline ends. The CDR3 sequence: CASSQEEFPTNYGYTF. As DNA, the CDR3 is TGCGCCAGCAGCCAAGAAGAATTCCCCACTAACTATGGCTACACCTTC.

This clonotype was seen at least ten times. The CDR3 sequence is CSVDPPQGAGTEAFF. The CDR3 DNA sequence: TGCAGCGTTGACCCCCCTCAGGGGGCGGGCACTGAAGCTTTCTTT. V is TRBV29-1 and J is TRBJ1-1, with 8 bases lining up with TRBD1. This CDR3 is built from 15 residues. The germline gives CDR1 SQVTM, CDR2 ANQGSEA. Trimming took 3 bases from V and 4 from J; bases not matched to a gene: 10.

The chain combines TRBV5-5 with TRBJ1-3; D is possibly TRBD1 (5 bases). Trimming removed 4 bases at V and 4 bases at J, with 15 bases between. The CDR3 has 15 residues. In germline, CDR1 is SGHKS, CDR2 YYEKEE (reference sequence). In nucleotides, the CDR3 is TGTGCCAGCAGCGCGGGCAGGGTGTTGGGAAACACCATATATTTT. This codes for CASSAGRVLGNTIYF.

This clonotype has more than one count but fewer than ten. The chain has TRBV12-3 or TRBV12-4 and TRBJ1-2; 11 bases line up with TRBD1. The CDR3 covers 13 residues. With V trimmed by 3 bases and J by 12 bases, 6 bases remained unmatched. CDR3 in amino acids: CASSLDRGQGNTF. The CDR3, as DNA: TGTGCCAGCAGTTTGGACAGGGGGCAGGGGAACACCTTC.

This clonotype has just a few counts. The CDR3 region is CASSQDPSGETQYF. The CDR3 nucleotides are TGTGCCAGCAGCCAAGATCCCTCGGGAGAGACCCAGTACTTC. This chain links TRBV3-1 with TRBJ2-5; no clear D gene. V lost 0 bases and J 4 bases, leaving 9 bases between the germline ends. CDR3 length: 14 amino acids. Germline CDR1 reads LGHDT; CDR2 reads YNNKEL (reference sequence).

This clonotype was observed a handful of times. V usage is TRBV7-2 and J usage is TRBJ1-6; no definite D call. The CDR3 is 13 residues long. V shed 1 base and J shed 7 bases, with 5 bases lying between them. Germline CDR1 and CDR2: SGHTA and FQGNSA. Here the CDR3 reads CASSLVQNSPLHF. DNA for the CDR3: TGTGCCAGCAGCTTAGTACAGAATTCACCCCTCCACTTT.

The table lists this clonotype with a few counts. V gene TRBV28 combines with J gene TRBJ2-1; TRBD1 or TRBD2 may be the D gene (5 bases each). From germline, CDR1 is MDHEN and CDR2 SYDVKM. This CDR3 is 16 amino acids long. V was trimmed by 5 bases and J by 2 bases, leaving 16 bases between them. CDR3 residues: CASSTVAGAAYNEQFF. The CDR3 DNA reads TGTGCCAGCAGTACAGTGGCCGGGGCTGCCTACAATGAGCAGTTCTTC.

The chain employs TRBV20-1 and TRBJ1-1, with D maybe TRBD1 (5 bases). The CDR3 extends over 12 amino acids. In germline, CDR1 is DFQATT, CDR2 SNEGSKA (reference sequence). V was cut by 1 base and J by 7 bases, with 10 bases left in between. This CDR3 reads CSARGQTDEAFF. The CDR3 DNA reads as TGCAGTGCTAGAGGGCAGACAGATGAAGCTTTCTTT.